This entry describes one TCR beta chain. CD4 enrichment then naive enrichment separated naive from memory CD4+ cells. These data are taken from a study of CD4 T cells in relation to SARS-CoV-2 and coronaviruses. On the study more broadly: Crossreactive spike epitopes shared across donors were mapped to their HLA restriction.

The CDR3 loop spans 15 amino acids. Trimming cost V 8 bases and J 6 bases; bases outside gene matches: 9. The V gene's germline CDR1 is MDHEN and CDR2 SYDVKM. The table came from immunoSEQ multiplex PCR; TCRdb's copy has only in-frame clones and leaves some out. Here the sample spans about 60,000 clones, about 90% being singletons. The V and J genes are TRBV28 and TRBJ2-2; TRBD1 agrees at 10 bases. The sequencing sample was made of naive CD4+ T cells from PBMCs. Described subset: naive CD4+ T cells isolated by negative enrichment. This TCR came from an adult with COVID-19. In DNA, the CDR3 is TGTGCCAGCCAGGAGAGGGACAGGGGAGCCGGGGAGCTGTTTTTT. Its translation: CASQERDRGAGELFF.